This TCR beta chain emerged from a study of blood T cell repertoires in COVID-19. The germline V gene has CDR1 SGHRS and CDR2 YFSETQ. Between the trimmed V and J ends, which lost 4 bases and 8 bases, there was a span of 15 bases. The CDR3 spans 13 residues. Method: immunoSEQ multiplex PCR; TCRdb's copy keeps in-frame clones and lacks some. Of 200,000 to 300,000 clones listed, more than 75% are singletons. In Seattle, patients joined the study during active infection and were tracked longitudinally. The gene calls are TRBV5-1 and TRBJ1-1; D gene uncertain. Sequenced sample: peripheral blood. The source is an older woman with COVID-19, enrolled during active disease. CDR3 sequence reads: CASSHPAGGEAFF. In DNA, the CDR3 is TGCGCCAGCAGCCACCCGGCGGGTGGGGAAGCTTTCTTT.